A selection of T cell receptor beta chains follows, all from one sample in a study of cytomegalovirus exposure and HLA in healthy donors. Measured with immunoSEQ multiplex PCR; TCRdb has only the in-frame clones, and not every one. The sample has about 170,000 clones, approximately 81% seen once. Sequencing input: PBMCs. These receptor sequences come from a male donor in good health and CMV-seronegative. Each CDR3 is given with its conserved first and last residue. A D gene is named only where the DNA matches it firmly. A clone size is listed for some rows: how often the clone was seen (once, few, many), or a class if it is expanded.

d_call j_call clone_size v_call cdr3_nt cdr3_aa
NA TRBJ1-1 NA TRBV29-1 TGCAGCGGGGCGACAGAGCCTGAAGCTTTCTTT CSGATEPEAFF
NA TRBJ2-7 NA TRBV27 TGTGCCAGCAGTTTCCTTACCGGGCAGTACTTC CASSFLTGQYF
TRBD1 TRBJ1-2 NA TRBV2 TGTGCCAGCAGTGGCCAGGGGGCCGGGAATGGCTACACCTTC CASSGQGAGNGYTF
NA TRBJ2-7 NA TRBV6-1 TGTGCCAGCAGTGACCCTACGGGGGACTACGAGCAGTACTTC CASSDPTGDYEQYF
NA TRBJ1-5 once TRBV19 TGTGCCAGTAGTAGGGGGCCGTTGAGGGCGCGGAGCAATCAGCCCCAGCATTTT CASSRGPLRARSNQPQHF
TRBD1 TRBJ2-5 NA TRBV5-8 TGTGCCAGCAGCTTGGGACAGGGGTTAGAGACCCAGTACTTC CASSLGQGLETQYF
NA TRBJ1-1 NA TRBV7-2 TGTGCCAGCAGCTCCACGGGAGGGCTTAACACTGAAGCTTTCTTT CASSSTGGLNTEAFF
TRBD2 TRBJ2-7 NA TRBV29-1 TGCAGCGTCTACAGCGGGAGGGCCGGAGAGCAGTACTTC CSVYSGRAGEQYF
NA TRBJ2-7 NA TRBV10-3 TGTGCCACCACAGGCGCAACCTACGAGCAGTACTTC CATTGATYEQYF
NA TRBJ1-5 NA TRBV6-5 TGTGCCAGCAGCCGAGTCAGCAATCAGCCCCAGCATTTT CASSRVSNQPQHF
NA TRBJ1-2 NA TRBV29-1 TGCAGCGTTATGGGACACGGGAATCGGTCGTATGGCTACACCTTC CSVMGHGNRSYGYTF
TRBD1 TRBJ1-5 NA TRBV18 TGTGCCAGCTCACCTGGGACAGGGGTTCAGCAGCCCCAGCATTTT CASSPGTGVQQPQHF
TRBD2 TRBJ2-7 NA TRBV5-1 TGCGCCAGCAGCGCACAACGAGCGGGGAGCTCCTACGAGCAGTACTTC CASSAQRAGSSYEQYF
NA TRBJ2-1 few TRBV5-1 TGCGCCAGCAGCCCCTTCTATGCCGATGAGCAGTTCTTC CASSPFYADEQFF
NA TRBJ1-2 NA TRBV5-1 TGCGCCAGCAGCCTGCGGACAGACGACCTCGCTTACTATGGCTACACCTTC CASSLRTDDLAYYGYTF
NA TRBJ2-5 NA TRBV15 TGTGCCACCAGACCGGGATATCAAGAGACCCAGTACTTC CATRPGYQETQYF
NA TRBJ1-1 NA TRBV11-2 TGTGCCAGCAGCGCCTCGGACAGAACGAACACTGAAGCTTTCTTT CASSASDRTNTEAFF
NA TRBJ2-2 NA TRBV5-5 TGTGCCAGCAGCCGGCAGGGAGGCGGCGGGGAGCTGTTTTTT CASSRQGGGGELFF
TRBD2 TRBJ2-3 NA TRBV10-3 TGTGCCATCAGTGGGGCTAGCGGGAGGGGGAGCACAGATACGCAGTATTTT CAISGASGRGSTDTQYF
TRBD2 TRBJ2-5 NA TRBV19 TGTGCCAGTAGTAACCTAGCGGGAGGGAAACAGACCCAGTACTTC CASSNLAGGKQTQYF
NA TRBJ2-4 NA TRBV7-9 TGTGCCAGCAGCATCCGGAACAGCCAATGGGACATTCAGTACTTC CASSIRNSQWDIQYF
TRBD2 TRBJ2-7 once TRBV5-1 TGCGCCAGCAGCCTCCCGCGAGCGGGGGGGCCCTACGAGCAGTACTTC CASSLPRAGGPYEQYF
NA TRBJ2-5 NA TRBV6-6 TGTGCCAGCAGTTACTCGCTCAGGGAAGAGACCCAGTACTTC CASSYSLREETQYF
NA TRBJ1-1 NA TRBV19 TGTGCCAGTAGTATAGGTCCCCGACAGGATTTGAACACTGAAGCTTTCTTT CASSIGPRQDLNTEAFF
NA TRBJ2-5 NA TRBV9 TGTGCCAGCTCACCATTGGGGGGGGCACAAGAGACCCAGTACTTC CASSPLGGAQETQYF
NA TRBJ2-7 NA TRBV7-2 TGTGCCAGCAGCCCGCGGATGGGGGCTCGGGGATTGACCTACGAGCAGTACTTC CASSPRMGARGLTYEQYF
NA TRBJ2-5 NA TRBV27 TGTGCCAGCAGGACAGTACTCCAAGAGACCCAGTACTTC CASRTVLQETQYF
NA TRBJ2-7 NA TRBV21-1 TGTGCCAGCAGCTTCGGACTCATGCAGTACTTC CASSFGLMQYF
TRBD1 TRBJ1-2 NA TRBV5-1 TGCGCCAGCAGCTTGGGCGTCAGGGGGCAACTTGGCTACACCTTC CASSLGVRGQLGYTF
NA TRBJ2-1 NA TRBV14 TGTGCCAGCAGCATACTAGCAGAGTACAATGAGCAGTTCTTC CASSILAEYNEQFF
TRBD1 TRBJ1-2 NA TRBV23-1 TGCGCCAGCAGTCAATACCCGGACAGGGAGATAGACTATGGCTACACCTTC CASSQYPDREIDYGYTF
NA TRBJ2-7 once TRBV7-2 TGTGCCAGCAGCTTAAACAGGGCCTCCTACGAGCAGTACTTC CASSLNRASYEQYF
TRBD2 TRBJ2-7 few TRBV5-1 TGCGCCAGCAGCGGGGGGGTGCTAGCGGGATCTCGCGAGCAGTACTTC CASSGGVLAGSREQYF
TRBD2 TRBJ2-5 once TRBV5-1 TGCGCCAGCAGCACCGGACGGGGGGTGGAGACCCAGTACTTC CASSTGRGVETQYF
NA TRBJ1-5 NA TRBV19 TGTGCCAGTAGTGGGGGGTTTAGCAATCAGCCCCAGCATTTT CASSGGFSNQPQHF
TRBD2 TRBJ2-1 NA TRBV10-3 TGTGCCATCGGCGAGCGGGGGGGGAACAATGAGCAGTTCTTC CAIGERGGNNEQFF
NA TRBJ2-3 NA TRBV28 TGTGCCAGCGCGGGACTTCCCACAGATACGCAGTATTTT CASAGLPTDTQYF
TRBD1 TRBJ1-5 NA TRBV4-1 TGCGCCAGCAGCGCTCCTCCCGGGACAGGGAATCAGCCCCAGCATTTT CASSAPPGTGNQPQHF
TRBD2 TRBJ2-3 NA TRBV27 TGTGCCAGCAGGTCGGGGGGTATTCCAGATACGCAGTATTTT CASRSGGIPDTQYF
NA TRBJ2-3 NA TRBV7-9 TGTGCCAGCAGCTTGGGCCAATTTAGCACAGATACGCAGTATTTT CASSLGQFSTDTQYF
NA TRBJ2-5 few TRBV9 TGTGCCAGCAGCGTAGGAGTGTTAGCCCAAGAGACCCAGTACTTC CASSVGVLAQETQYF
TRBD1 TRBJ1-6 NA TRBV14 TGTGCCAGCAGCCACCTGACAGGGCAGGGGTATTCACCCCTCCACTTT CASSHLTGQGYSPLHF
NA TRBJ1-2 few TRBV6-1 TGTGCCAGCGGGGGGACCAGCTACACCTTC CASGGTSYTF
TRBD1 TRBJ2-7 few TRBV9 TGTGCCAGCAGCGTCGGACAGGGGGCTTACGAGCAGTACTTC CASSVGQGAYEQYF
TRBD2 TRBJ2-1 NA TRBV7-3 TGTGCCAGCAGCAGAGCGGGAGTTTCCTACAATGAGCAGTTCTTC CASSRAGVSYNEQFF
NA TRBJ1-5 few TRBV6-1 TGTGCCAGCAGTGAAGCGCTTCGGGGTCAGCCCCAGCATTTT CASSEALRGQPQHF
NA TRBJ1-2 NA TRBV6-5 TGTGCCAGCAGTTACTCGAAGCCTGGGAGGGTTAAAGGCTACACCTTC CASSYSKPGRVKGYTF
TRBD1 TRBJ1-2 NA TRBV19 TGTGCCAGCGCAGGGGGAATAGCTAACTATGGCTACACCTTC CASAGGIANYGYTF
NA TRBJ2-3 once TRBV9 TGTGCCAGCAGCCAGTCCACAGATACGCAGTATTTT CASSQSTDTQYF
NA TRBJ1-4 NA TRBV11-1 TGTGCCAGCAGCTTAGTCGACACGTCAACTAATGAAAAACTGTTTTTT CASSLVDTSTNEKLFF
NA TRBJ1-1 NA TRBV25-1 TGTGCCAGCAGTCAAATGGAGGGGAAAGCTTTCTTT CASSQMEGKAFF
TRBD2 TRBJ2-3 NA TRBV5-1 TGCGCCAGCAGCTTGTGGGGGACTAGCGGGAGGGCGACAGATACGCAGTATTTT CASSLWGTSGRATDTQYF
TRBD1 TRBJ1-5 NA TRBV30 TGTGCCTGGAGGCCCGGGACAGGTTCGGCCCAGCATTTT CAWRPGTGSAQHF
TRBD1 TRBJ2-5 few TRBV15 TGTGCCACCAGCAGAGATTTACAGGGGCCAGAGACCCAGTACTTC CATSRDLQGPETQYF